This T cell receptor beta chain emerged from a study of T cell changes during pregnancy in multiple sclerosis. V gave up 4 bases and J gave up 0 bases; unmatched junction bases: 18. The CDR3 is made up of 20 amino acids. Germline lookup yields CDR1 MNHNS and CDR2 SASEGT. Some clones are missing from TCRdb's copy, which holds only in-frame ones; the method was immunoSEQ multiplex PCR. The sample carries some 140,000 clones, roughly 97% recorded once. The specimen comprised peripheral blood, sampled after pregnancy. The sequence was obtained from a female donor with multiple sclerosis, enrolled in a pregnancy study. This rearrangement joins TRBV6-1 to TRBJ2-4, with 7 bases fitting TRBD1. CDR3 nucleotide sequence: TGTGCCAGCAGTGCCCCCGTATGGACAGGCGAAGGATTAGCCAAAAACATTCAGTACTTC. Its translation: CASSAPVWTGEGLAKNIQYF.